This TCR beta chain comes out of a study of T-cell memory formation after mild COVID-19. Germline assignment: CDR1 LGHNA and CDR2 YNFKEQ. Trimming removed 1 base from V and 2 bases from J, with 12 bases in between. CDR3 size: 15 residues. This clonotype appeared a few times. The target antigen is unknown. TCRdb passed the 5' RACE reads through MiXCR, listing each CDR3 protein once. The sample carries about 500,000 distinct CDR3 sequences, roughly 20% recorded once. Findings and limits, study-wide: Cross-reactive memory seemingly joined, as some responding clones were found in pre-infection memory. Contracting CD4+ clones lay largely in CM and EM, with CD8+ ones residing in EMRA.

Sequenced material: PBMCs or a T cell subset sorted from them (not recorded which). The rearrangement joins TRBV4-2 to TRBJ2-7, with D possibly TRBD2 on 6 matching bases. The TCR comes from an adult woman who had mild COVID-19 (a few samples of this study predate the infection). Cell type and time point are not known. In nucleotides, the CDR3 is TGTGCCAGCAGCCAAGTGGCTAGCGACGCCTACGAGCAGTACTTC. Translation: CASSQVASDAYEQYF.